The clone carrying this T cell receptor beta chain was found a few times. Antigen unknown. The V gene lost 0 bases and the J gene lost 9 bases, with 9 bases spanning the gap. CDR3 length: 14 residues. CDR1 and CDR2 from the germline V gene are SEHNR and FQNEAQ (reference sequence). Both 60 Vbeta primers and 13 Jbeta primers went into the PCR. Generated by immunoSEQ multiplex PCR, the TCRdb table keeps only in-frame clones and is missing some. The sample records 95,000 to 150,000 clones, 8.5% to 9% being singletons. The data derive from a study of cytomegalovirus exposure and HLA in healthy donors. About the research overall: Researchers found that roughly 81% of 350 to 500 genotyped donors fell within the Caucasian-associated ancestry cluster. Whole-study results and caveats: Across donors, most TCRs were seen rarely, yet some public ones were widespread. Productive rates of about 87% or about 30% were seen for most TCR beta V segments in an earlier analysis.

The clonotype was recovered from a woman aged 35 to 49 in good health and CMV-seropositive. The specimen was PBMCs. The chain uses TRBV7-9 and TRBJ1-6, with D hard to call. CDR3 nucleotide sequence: TGTGCCAGCAGCTTAGCTATTGGTAGTTCACCCCTCCACTTT. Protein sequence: CASSLAIGSSPLHF.